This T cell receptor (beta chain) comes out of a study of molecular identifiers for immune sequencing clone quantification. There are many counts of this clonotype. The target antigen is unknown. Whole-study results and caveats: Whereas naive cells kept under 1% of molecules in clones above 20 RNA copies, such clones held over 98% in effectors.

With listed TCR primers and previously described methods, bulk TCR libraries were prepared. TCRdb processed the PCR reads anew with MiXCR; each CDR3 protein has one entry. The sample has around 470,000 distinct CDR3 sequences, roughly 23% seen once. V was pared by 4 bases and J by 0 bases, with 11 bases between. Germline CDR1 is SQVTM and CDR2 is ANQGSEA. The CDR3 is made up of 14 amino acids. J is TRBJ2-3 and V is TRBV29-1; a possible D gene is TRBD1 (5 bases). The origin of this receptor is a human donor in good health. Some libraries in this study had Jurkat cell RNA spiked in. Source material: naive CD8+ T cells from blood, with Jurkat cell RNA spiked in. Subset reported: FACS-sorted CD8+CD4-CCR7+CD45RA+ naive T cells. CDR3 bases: TGCAGCGTTGCCCAGGGCGCTAGCACAGATACGCAGTATTTT. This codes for CSVAQGASTDTQYF.